This paragraph reports one TCR beta chain. The assay was immunoSEQ multiplex PCR, and TCRdb's table has in-frame clones only and misses some. The sample comprises approximately 150,000 clones, 96% of which are singletons, and 0.95% to 1.1% rests with the top ten. The data belong to a study of control samples from healthy donors and cancer patients. Per germline, CDR1 LNHDA and CDR2 SQIVND (reference sequence). V gave up 6 bases and J gave up 4 bases, with 18 bases separating them. The CDR3 totals 15 residues. Sequencing used blood. V gene TRBV19 combines with J gene TRBJ2-5; possibly TRBD1 or TRBD2 for D (7 bases each). The receptor's source is a woman aged 25-40 years in good health. CDR3 coding DNA: TGTGCCAGTAGGGGAGGGGGCAGCCCCGGAGAGACCCAGTACTTC. It translates to CASRGGGSPGETQYF.